This entry lists 29 T cell receptor beta chains sequenced from one sample in a study of neurological immune-mediated disorders. MiXCR, run by TCRdb on the 5' RACE reads, gives a single entry per CDR3 protein. Of around 66,000 distinct CDR3 sequences in the sample, about 5.1% are singletons; the top ten hold 2.2%. Sequences were obtained from PBMCs. The receptors here all came from a woman aged 70-85 years with multiple sclerosis.

This clonotype was detected ten times or more. V and J are TRBV7-2 and TRBJ2-1; 7 bases are shared with TRBD1. The germline CDR1 and CDR2 sequences are SGHTA and FQGNSA. After removal of 5 bases from V and 3 bases from J, the junction contained 10 bases not matched to a gene. The CDR3 has 16 amino acids. The CDR3 reads CASSLSGTDLYNEQFF. The DNA for the CDR3 is TGTGCCAGCAGCCTATCAGGGACAGATCTCTACAATGAGCAGTTCTTC.

This clonotype is judged medium-sized. V usage is TRBV7-2 and J usage is TRBJ2-3; D ambiguous. V dropped 5 bases and J dropped 3 bases, with 9 bases sitting between them. The germline V gene encodes CDR1 SGHTA and CDR2 FQGNSA. The CDR3 sequence is 13 residues long. DNA of the CDR3: TGTGCCAGCAGCCTGACCTATACAGATACGCAGTATTTT. This encodes CASSLTYTDTQYF.

This clonotype has a count of ten or more. This chain uses TRBV10-3 with TRBJ1-5, with D uncertain. Germline CDR1 reads ENHRY; CDR2 reads SYGVKD. V lost 3 bases and J lost 0, with 3 bases in between. The CDR3 extends over 13 amino acids. The CDR3 coding sequence is TGTGCCATCAGTGATGATAGCAATCAGCCCCAGCATTTT. As protein: CAISDDSNQPQHF.

This clonotype occurred a few times. V is TRBV6-6 and J is TRBJ1-2, with D possibly matching TRBD1 (5 bases). Trimming left V 11 bases short and J 0 bases short, with 16 bases between. Per the germline V gene, CDR1 is MNHNY and CDR2 is SVGAGI (reference sequence). The CDR3 loop spans 14 amino acids. CDR3 bases: TGTGCCGTCGGGGGGAGGGAAGCTAACTATGGCTACACCTTC. Translating it yields CAVGGREANYGYTF.

This chain links TRBV20-1 with TRBJ2-1, with 7 bases matching TRBD2. V trimming: 0 bases; J trimming: 0 bases; junction bases outside the gene matches: 2. The CDR3 has 15 amino acids. Germline CDR1 DFQATT, CDR2 SNEGSKA (reference sequence). CDR3 sequence reads: CSAREVAGSYNEQFF. The CDR3 DNA follows: TGCAGTGCTAGAGAGGTAGCGGGCTCCTACAATGAGCAGTTCTTC.

This clonotype was recorded a few times. This chain uses TRBV7-9 with TRBJ1-1, with D maybe TRBD1 (6 bases). Deletions cut 5 bases from V and 2 bases from J, with 12 bases between. CDR3 length equals 14 residues. Germline V gene sequence: CDR1 SEHNR, CDR2 FQNEAQ (reference sequence). CDR3 sequence: CASSPDSDNTEAFF. Written as DNA, the CDR3 is TGTGCCAGCAGCCCGGACAGTGATAACACTGAAGCTTTCTTT.

This clonotype has only a few counts. This chain links TRBV6-5 with TRBJ1-5; 8 nucleotides agree with TRBD1. The trim removed 0 bases at V and 5 bases at J, leaving 3 bases unmatched. Per the germline V gene, CDR1 is MNHEY and CDR2 is SVGAGI. The CDR3 runs 15 residues. CDR3 sequence (DNA): TGTGCCAGCAGTTACTCCTACAGGGGGGATCAGCCCCAGCATTTT. Its protein product is CASSYSYRGDQPQHF.

This clonotype was seen ten or more times. The rearrangement links TRBV6-2 or TRBV6-3 to TRBJ2-1; 7 bases are shared with TRBD1. The germline CDR1 and CDR2 sequences are MNHEY and SVGEGT. V shed 5 bases, J shed 10 bases, and the junction held 8 bases outside the gene matches. CDR3 length: 13 residues. CDR3 DNA sequence: TGTGCCAGCAGTACAACAGGGGTCCGCGAGCAGTTCTTC. This gives the protein CASSTTGVREQFF.

This clonotype was picked up many times. The chain employs TRBV3-1 and TRBJ2-3, with D possibly matching TRBD2 (5 bases). Germline V gene sequence: CDR1 LGHDT, CDR2 YNNKEL (reference sequence). Trimming stripped 4 bases from V and 1 base from J, with 12 bases between. CDR3 length: 15 residues. The CDR3 DNA is TGTGCCAGCAGCCCCACGGGAAGGGGCACAGATACGCAGTATTTT. It encodes CASSPTGRGTDTQYF.

This clonotype was counted ten times or more. The V gene is TRBV5-5, the J gene TRBJ1-2, with D hard to call. CDR1 is SGHKS, CDR2 YYEKEE, per germline (reference sequence). CDR3 length: 15 amino acids. The germline V and J ends were trimmed by 2 bases and 8 bases, with 19 bases remaining between them. CDR3 sequence reads: CASSFGQSTSSGYTF. Written as DNA, the CDR3 is TGTGCCAGCAGCTTCGGTCAGTCCACGAGCTCAGGCTACACCTTC. The full variable domain, with the rest looked up from reference TRBV5-5 and TRBJ1-2, is DAGVTQSPTHLIKTRGQQVTLRCSPISGHKSVSWYQQVLGQGPQFIFQYYEKEERGRGNFPDRFSARQFPNYSSELNVNALLLGDSALYLCASSFGQSTSSGYTFGSGTRLTVV.

Many counts were recorded for this clonotype. The chain has TRBV18 and TRBJ1-5; the D gene is possibly TRBD1 (5 bases). Between the trimmed V and J ends, which lost 5 bases and 7 bases, there was a span of 12 bases. The germline V gene encodes CDR1 KGHSH and CDR2 LQKENI. The length of the CDR3 is 13 residues. CDR3 in amino acids: CASSSTEEQPQHF. As DNA, the CDR3 is TGTGCCAGCTCATCGACAGAGGAACAGCCCCAGCATTTT.

This clonotype was counted at least ten times. The V call is TRBV5-1, the J call TRBJ2-1, with D possibly TRBD2 on 6 matching bases. CDR3 length: 14 amino acids. V lost 3 bases to trimming and J lost 9 bases, with 16 bases between them. Germline CDR1 is SGHRS and CDR2 is YFSETQ. CDR3 protein: CASSSELAHGEQFF. The CDR3 DNA sequence: TGCGCCAGCAGCTCGGAACTAGCTCATGGTGAGCAGTTCTTC.

This clonotype was counted only a few times. The chain employs TRBV20-1 and TRBJ2-2, with 12 positions matching TRBD1. CDR3 length: 16 residues. Germline V CDR1 and CDR2: DFQATT, SNEGSKA (reference sequence). J was trimmed by 7 bases and V by 2 bases; bases with no gene match: 8. The CDR3 DNA follows: TGCAGTGCTAGACCCGGGACAGGGGGCCTTCACGGGGAGCTGTTTTTT. Protein sequence: CSARPGTGGLHGELFF.

This clonotype was detected a few times. The chain links TRBV5-8 to TRBJ1-1; 8 nucleotides line up with TRBD1. CDR3 length: 16 amino acids. Germline V lookup: CDR1 SGHTS, CDR2 YDEGEE. Trimming at V came to 3 bases and at J to 1 base, leaving 8 bases not matched to a gene. CDR3 bases: TGTGCCAGCAGCTCTCCCGGGACAGGACAGAACACTGAAGCTTTCTTT. Its protein is CASSSPGTGQNTEAFF.

This clonotype was detected many times. This chain joins TRBV9 and TRBJ1-2; 7 bases line up with TRBD1. The V segment lost 4 bases and the J segment 2 bases; nucleotides outside the gene matches: 11. CDR3 length equals 16 residues. Germline loops: CDR1 SGDLS, CDR2 YYNGEE. The CDR3 DNA follows: TGTGCCAGCAGCCCCTCGGACAGGACAGAAAACTATGGCTACACCTTC. Translating gives CASSPSDRTENYGYTF.

This clonotype was detected many times. The V call is TRBV6-2 or TRBV6-3, the J call TRBJ2-2; perhaps TRBD1 as D (7 bases). The CDR3 length is 16 residues. Germline CDR1 reads MNHEY; CDR2 reads SVGEGT. Trimming took off 2 bases at V and 2 bases at J, with 12 bases between the two ends. CDR3 DNA: TGTGCCAGCAGTTACCGGGGGACAGCCAACACCGGGGAGCTGTTTTTT. This encodes CASSYRGTANTGELFF.

The sample holds many counts of this clonotype. The V and J genes are TRBV20-1 and TRBJ2-1, with 14 bases identical to TRBD2. The CDR3 runs 15 residues. V shed 6 bases and J 5 bases; nucleotides not matched to a gene: 6. The V gene's germline CDR1 is DFQATT and CDR2 SNEGSKA (reference sequence). The CDR3 region has the DNA TGCAGTGCAGCCGGGACTAGCGGGAGAGACAATGAGCAGTTCTTC. Translated: CSAAGTSGRDNEQFF.

The sample holds many counts of this clonotype. The chain's CDR3 is CASSSPEGGKETQYF. CDR3 nucleotide sequence: TGTGCCAGCAGCTCCCCGGAGGGGGGGAAAGAGACCCAGTACTTC. The genes are TRBV7-9 and TRBJ2-5; perhaps TRBD2 as D (7 bases). Germline V gene data show CDR1 as SEHNR and CDR2 as FQNEAQ (reference sequence). V shed 4 bases and J shed 3 bases, with 15 bases lying between them. The CDR3 extends over 15 amino acids.

The sample holds a few counts of this clonotype. V and J are TRBV5-1 and TRBJ1-1, with D possibly matching TRBD1 (5 bases). Deletions cut 4 bases from V and 8 bases from J, with 15 bases between. This CDR3 spans 13 amino acids. Germline V CDR1 and CDR2: SGHRS, YFSETQ. Here the CDR3 reads CASSGLGALEAFF. The CDR3 DNA reads TGCGCCAGCAGCGGTTTAGGGGCCTTGGAAGCTTTCTTT.

This clonotype was seen at least ten times. The chain employs TRBV5-1 and TRBJ2-7; TRBD1 matches 10 bases. CDR3 length: 17 residues. Germline CDR1 and CDR2: SGHRS and YFSETQ. J lost 5 bases, V lost 2 bases, and 13 bases had no gene match. The CDR3 here is CASSFIPSTGGRDEQYF. CDR3 in DNA: TGCGCCAGCAGCTTTATACCTTCGACAGGGGGCCGGGACGAGCAGTACTTC.

The V gene is TRBV5-4, the J gene TRBJ2-1; the D is unclear. The CDR3 consists of 13 residues. Deletions cut 6 bases from V and 3 bases from J, with 10 bases between. The V gene's germline CDR1 is SGHNT and CDR2 YYREEE (reference sequence). CDR3 loop: CASTQDGYNEQFF. The CDR3 DNA follows: TGTGCCAGCACCCAGGACGGCTACAATGAGCAGTTCTTC. Together with reference TRBV5-4 and TRBJ2-1, the CDR3 gives the full variable domain: ETGVTQSPTHLIKTRGQQVTLRCSSQSGHNTVSWYQQALGQGPQFIFQYYREEENGRGNFPPRFSGLQFPNYSSELNVNALELDDSALYLCASTQDGYNEQFFGPGTRLTVL.

This clonotype was found many times. The CDR3 nucleotides read TGTGCCAGCAGCCACCCGGGACAGGGGGTTTCCGAGCAGTACTTC. Protein product: CASSHPGQGVSEQYF. V is TRBV3-1 and J is TRBJ2-7; TRBD1 matches 11 bases. CDR3 size: 15 residues. V shed 3 bases, J shed 6 bases, and the junction held 7 bases outside the gene matches. CDR1 and CDR2 (germline): LGHDT, YNNKEL (reference sequence).

As concerns this clonotype: This may stem from a read error, because a much larger clone lies one nucleotide away. The chain links TRBV9 to TRBJ1-1; unclear D gene. The germline CDR1 and CDR2 sequences are SGDLS and YYNGEE. The CDR3 has 13 residues. Deletions cut 0 bases from V and 6 bases from J, with 9 bases between. The CDR3 DNA reads TGTGCCAGCAGCGTAGTGAGTGTCTCTGAAGCTTTCTTT. Protein: CASSVVSVSEAFF.

At least ten counts were recorded for this clonotype. This chain joins TRBV12-3 or TRBV12-4 and TRBJ2-2, with 9 bases identical to TRBD1. The CDR3 spans 15 residues. With V trimmed by 2 bases and J by 5 bases, 3 bases remained unmatched. In DNA form, the CDR3 reads TGTGCCAGCAGTTTAACAGGGGGCAAGACCGGGGAGCTGTTTTTT. Amino acid sequence: CASSLTGGKTGELFF.

This clonotype was picked up many times. The chain has TRBV20-1 and TRBJ2-5; perhaps TRBD2 as D (5 bases). The CDR3 extends over 19 amino acids. CDR1 and CDR2 from the germline V gene are DFQATT and SNEGSKA (reference sequence). V shed 3 bases and J shed 3 bases, with 29 bases lying between them. The DNA of the CDR3 is TGCAGTGCTAGGGGGAGTGCTAGAGGGCAACTAGGGAATGAAGAGACCCAGTACTTC. Its protein is CSARGSARGQLGNEETQYF.

This clonotype occurred many times. This rearrangement joins TRBV20-1 to TRBJ2-7; possibly TRBD2 for D (6 bases). Germline V CDR1 and CDR2: DFQATT, SNEGSKA (reference sequence). The germline V and J ends were trimmed by 6 bases and 6 bases, with 24 bases remaining between them. The CDR3 is made up of 15 amino acids. The DNA of the CDR3 is TGCAGTGCGGTCCCGAAGGGCGGAGGAGGGTCCGAGCAGTACTTC. Translation gives CSAVPKGGGGSEQYF.

Ten or more counts support this clonotype. The chain links TRBV7-2 to TRBJ2-2; TRBD2 aligns across 9 bases. Germline values: CDR1 SGHTA, CDR2 FQGNSA. V shed 3 bases and J 6 bases; nucleotides not matched to a gene: 2. The CDR3 loop spans 14 amino acids. Written as DNA, the CDR3 is TGTGCCAGCAGCTTCGGGACTAGCTCCGGGGAGCTGTTTTTT. Protein: CASSFGTSSGELFF.

This clonotype appeared many times. The J gene is TRBJ2-7, the V gene TRBV12-3 or TRBV12-4; 9 positions agree with TRBD1. The CDR3 has 15 amino acids. V dropped 5 bases and J dropped 3; count of bases not matched to a gene: 8. CDR3 bases: TGTGCCAGCAGTCCAACAGGGGGCAAGCACTACGAGCAGTACTTC. It encodes CASSPTGGKHYEQYF.

This clonotype has a handful of counts. V is TRBV6-6 and J is TRBJ2-1; TRBD1 aligns across 9 bases. This CDR3 is built from 14 residues. V lost 0 bases, J lost 6 bases, and 0 bases stayed unmatched. The germline gives CDR1 MNHNY, CDR2 SVGAGI (reference sequence). For the CDR3, the DNA is TGTGCCAGCAGTTACTCGACAGGGGGCAATGAGCAGTTCTTC. This encodes CASSYSTGGNEQFF.